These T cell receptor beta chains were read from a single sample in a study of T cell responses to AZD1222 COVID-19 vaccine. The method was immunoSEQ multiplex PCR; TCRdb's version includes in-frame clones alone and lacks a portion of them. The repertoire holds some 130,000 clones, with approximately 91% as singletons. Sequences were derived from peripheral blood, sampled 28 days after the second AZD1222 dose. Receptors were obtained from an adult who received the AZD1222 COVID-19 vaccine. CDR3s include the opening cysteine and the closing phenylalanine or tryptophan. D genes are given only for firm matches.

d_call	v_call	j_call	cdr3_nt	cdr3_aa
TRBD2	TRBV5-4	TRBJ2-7	TGTGCCAGCAGCTTGGCCGGACTAGCGGGGGCCTACGAGCAGTACTTC	CASSLAGLAGAYEQYF
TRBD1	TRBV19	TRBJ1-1	TGTGCCAGTAGTGTCCGGGACAGGTCGAACACTGAAGCTTTCTTT	CASSVRDRSNTEAFF
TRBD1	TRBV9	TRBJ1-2	TGTGCCAGCAGCGCCCTAGGACAGGGGAAGGGCTATGGCTACACCTTC	CASSALGQGKGYGYTF
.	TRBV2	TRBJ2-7	TGTGCCAGCAGCATGGACCCATACTCCGAGCAGTACTTC	CASSMDPYSEQYF
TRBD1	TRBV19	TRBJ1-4	TGTGCCAGTAGTATGAACAGGGGTGAAAAACTGTTTTTT	CASSMNRGEKLFF
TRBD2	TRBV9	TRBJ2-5	TGTGCCAGCAGCTATGGACTAGCGGGAGCAGAGACCCAGTACTTC	CASSYGLAGAETQYF
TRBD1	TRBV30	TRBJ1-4	TGTGCCTGGGACAGGGGAGATGAAAAACTGTTTTTT	CAWDRGDEKLFF
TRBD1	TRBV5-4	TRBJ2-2	TGTGCCAGCAGCTCCGGGACAGGGTTCACCGGGGAGCTGTTTTTT	CASSSGTGFTGELFF
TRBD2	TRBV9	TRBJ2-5	TGTGCCAGCAGCCTTAGACTAGCCGGCCCGCAAGAGACCCAGTACTTC	CASSLRLAGPQETQYF
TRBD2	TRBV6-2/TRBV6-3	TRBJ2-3	TGTGCCAGCAGTCTAGCGGGAGGGACAGATACGCAGTATTTT	CASSLAGGTDTQYF
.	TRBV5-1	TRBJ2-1	TGCGCCAGCAGCTTAATGAATTACGGCTCCTACAATGAGCAGTTCTTC	CASSLMNYGSYNEQFF
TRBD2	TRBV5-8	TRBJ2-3	TGTGCCAGCAGCAAAAAGAGGACTAGCGGGAGCTACGATACGCAGTATTTT	CASSKKRTSGSYDTQYF
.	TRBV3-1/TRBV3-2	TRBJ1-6	TGTGCCAGCAGCTATCGCGTTAATAATTCACCCCTCCACTTT	CASSYRVNNSPLHF
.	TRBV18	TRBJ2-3	TGTGCCAGCTCACCAAACACAGATACGCAGTATTTT	CASSPNTDTQYF
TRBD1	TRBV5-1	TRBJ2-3	TGCGCCAGCAGCTTCCTAACCGGGACAGGGGACCCAACGCAGTATTTT	CASSFLTGTGDPTQYF
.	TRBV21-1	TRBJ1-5	TGTGCCAGCAGGGGTGGCGGCAATCAGCCCCAGCATTTT	CASRGGGNQPQHF
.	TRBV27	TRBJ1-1	TGTGCCAGCAGCGCCGGGGTTCGGGCTTTCTTT	CASSAGVRAFF
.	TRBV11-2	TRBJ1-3	TGTGCCAGCAGCTTAGTCCGTTTGGGGAGCTCTGGAAACACCATATATTTT	CASSLVRLGSSGNTIYF
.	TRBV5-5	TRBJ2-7	TGTGCCAGCAGTAGACCGACTAGCTCCTACGAGCAGTACTTC	CASSRPTSSYEQYF
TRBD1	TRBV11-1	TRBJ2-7	TGTGCCAGCAGCTTTAGGGACAGAAACTACGAGCAGTACTTC	CASSFRDRNYEQYF
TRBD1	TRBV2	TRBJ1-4	TGTGCCAGCAGTGTATGGGACAGCTTAGAAAAACTGTTTTTT	CASSVWDSLEKLFF
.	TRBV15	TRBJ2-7	TGTGCCACCAGCAGAGGCCTTGGGGGGAACTACGAGCAGTACTTC	CATSRGLGGNYEQYF
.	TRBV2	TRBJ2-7	TGTGCCAGTACCCGGCCCTACGAGCAGTACTTC	CASTRPYEQYF
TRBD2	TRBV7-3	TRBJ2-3	TGTGCCAGCAGCTTGTCGTCATTAGCGGGAAGAACAGATACGCAGTATTTT	CASSLSSLAGRTDTQYF
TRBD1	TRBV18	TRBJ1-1	TGTGCCAGCTCACCCGACAGGGACACTGAAGCTTTCTTT	CASSPDRDTEAFF
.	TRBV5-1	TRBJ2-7	TGCGCCAGCAGCTTGGAAGCGGGTTCCTCTGTGCAGTACTTC	CASSLEAGSSVQYF
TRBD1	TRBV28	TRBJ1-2	TGTGCCAGCAGCCGGACAGGGTCTTATGGCTACACCTTC	CASSRTGSYGYTF
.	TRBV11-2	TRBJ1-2	TGTGCCAGCAGCTTAGACAGGTCTAATGGCTACACCTTC	CASSLDRSNGYTF